The 4 T cell receptor beta chains presented below share a single source sample, sequenced in a study of T cells in women clearing cervical HPV infection. TCRdb's table, derived via immunoSEQ multiplex PCR, lists solely in-frame clones and lacks some. This repertoire includes roughly 48,000 clones. Material: blood buffy coat. Receptors were obtained from a woman between 18 and 69 years old with a cervical HPV16 infection that either progressed to CIN3+ or cleared (not recorded which).

CDR3 loop: CASSLSRVNEQYF. The part of the CDR3 DNA that was read is TGTGCCAGCAGCTTATCCAGGGTCAACGAG. The chain has TRBV7-2 and TRBJ2-7; D is possibly TRBD1 (5 bases). The read ends 3 residues before the CDR3 terminus; that terminus is restored from the germline J gene. The V gene lost 2 bases and the J gene lost 5 bases, with 10 bases spanning the gap. The CDR3 is 13 amino acids. Looked up from germline, CDR1 is SGHTA and CDR2 is FQGNSA.

With respect to this clone: The read falls 3 residues short of the CDR3 end, and the missing part is taken from the germline J gene. The chain uses TRBV12-3 or TRBV12-4 and TRBJ2-7, with 7 bases lining up with TRBD1. Trimming took 5 bases from V and 2 from J; bases not matched to a gene: 9. CDR3 length: 15 residues. CDR3 protein: CASSHRGLLTYEQYF. The sequenced CDR3 bases are TGTGCCAGCAGTCACAGGGGATTACTTACCTACGAG.

With regard to this clone: From the germline J gene comes the end of the CDR3, since the read stops 3 residues before it. The rearrangement uses TRBV18 and TRBJ1-5; the match to TRBD1 covers 11 bases. The CDR3 contains 15 residues. The V and J ends lost 3 bases and 6 bases, in that order; junction bases with no gene match: 4. Germline CDR1 reads KGHSH; CDR2 reads LQKENI. The chain's CDR3 is CASSPDRGRGQPQHF. The part of the CDR3 DNA that was read is TGTGCCAGCTCACCGGACAGGGGGCGCGGTCAGCCC.

As concerns this clone: The CDR3 end is not reached by the read, which stops 3 residues before it; the germline J gene fills it in. The rearrangement uses TRBV11-3 and TRBJ2-1; TRBD2 matches 12 bases. The germline V gene encodes CDR1 SGHNT and CDR2 YENEEA. V lost 5 bases and J lost 7; bases outside the gene matches: 6. The CDR3 is 15 residues long. CDR3 bases read: TGTGCCAGCAGCCACCGACTAGCGGGAGCGAATGAG. This translates into CASSHRLAGANE. The CDR3 in full is CASSHRLAGANEQFF.